These T cell receptor beta chains were read from a single sample in a study of blood T cell repertoires in COVID-19. Sequencing used immunoSEQ multiplex PCR; TCRdb keeps in-frame clones, though not all of them. The data show 150,000 to 200,000 clones, less than 85% seen once. The sample was PBMCs or T cells enriched from blood (not recorded which). These receptor sequences come from a man aged 50 to 60 who had recovered from COVID-19. CDR3s include the opening cysteine and the closing phenylalanine or tryptophan. A D gene is named only where the DNA matches it firmly. Rows may omit the clone size; those that give it use once, few, many or a size class.

v_gene	j_gene	abundance	d_gene	CDR3aa	CDR3nt
TRBV18	TRBJ2-7	once	NA	CASSPRSGVSAEQYF	TGTGCCAGCTCACCAAGGTCCGGGGTGTCGGCCGAGCAGTACTTC
TRBV18	TRBJ1-1	NA	TRBD1	CASSSSGTGTEAFF	TGTGCCAGCTCATCAAGCGGGACAGGCACTGAAGCTTTCTTT
TRBV5-6	TRBJ1-2	NA	TRBD1	CASTLDRLGYTF	TGTGCCAGCACCCTGGACAGGCTTGGCTACACCTTC
TRBV6-2/TRBV6-3	TRBJ2-7	NA	TRBD2	CASSYFGRGSYEQYF	TGTGCCAGCAGTTACTTTGGGAGGGGATCCTACGAGCAGTACTTC
TRBV5-1	TRBJ1-1	few	NA	CASSLLGVGAEAFF	TGCGCCAGCAGCTTGTTGGGAGTTGGGGCTGAAGCTTTCTTT
TRBV2	TRBJ1-1	once	NA	CASSVELRAFF	TGTGCCAGCAGTGTGGAATTGAGGGCTTTCTTT
TRBV6-2/TRBV6-3	TRBJ2-2	NA	NA	CASSYSEHLTGELFF	TGTGCCAGCAGTTACTCGGAGCACCTCACCGGGGAGCTGTTTTTT
TRBV21-1	TRBJ1-1	NA	NA	CASRSTGKNTEAFF	TGTGCCAGCAGGTCGACGGGGAAGAACACTGAAGCTTTCTTT
TRBV5-1	TRBJ2-2	NA	TRBD1	CASSLAGTANTGELFF	TGCGCCAGCAGCTTGGCCGGGACAGCGAACACCGGGGAGCTGTTTTTT
TRBV19	TRBJ2-1	NA	NA	CASSMNRVYNEQFF	TGTGCCAGTAGTATGAACAGGGTGTACAATGAGCAGTTCTTC
TRBV9	TRBJ1-2	NA	TRBD1	CASSVGQGAYGYTF	TGTGCCAGCAGCGTAGGACAGGGGGCCTATGGCTACACCTTC
TRBV5-1	TRBJ1-4	NA	NA	CASSPDLTGTEKLFF	TGCGCCAGCAGCCCGGACTTAACAGGGACTGAAAAACTGTTTTTT
TRBV3-1/TRBV3-2	TRBJ2-3	NA	TRBD2	CASSQGGGTQYF	TGTGCCAGCAGCCAAGGGGGGGGGACGCAGTATTTT
TRBV18	TRBJ2-1	NA	NA	CASRRDYNEQFF	TGTGCCAGCCGGAGAGACTACAATGAGCAGTTCTTC
TRBV27	TRBJ1-5	NA	TRBD1	CASSFRGTGGGNQPQHF	TGTGCCAGCTCATTTAGGGGGACAGGGGGCGGCAATCAGCCCCAGCATTTT
TRBV6-5	TRBJ1-6	NA	NA	CASSYSKPGSNSPLHF	TGTGCCAGCAGTTACTCGAAGCCAGGGTCTAATTCACCCCTCCACTTT
TRBV12-5	TRBJ2-5	NA	NA	CASGLPGEETQYF	TGTGCTAGTGGTCTCCCCGGGGAAGAGACCCAGTACTTC
TRBV15	TRBJ1-2	few	NA	CATSSPHGRYYGYTF	TGTGCCACCAGCAGTCCCCATGGGAGGTACTATGGCTACACCTTC
TRBV7-9	TRBJ1-4	NA	TRBD1	CASSSTGTANEKLFF	TGTGCCAGCAGCTCAACCGGGACAGCGAATGAAAAACTGTTTTTT
TRBV11-2	TRBJ2-7	NA	TRBD2	CASSLGPAGGSLRGQYF	TGTGCCAGCAGCTTAGGCCCAGCGGGGGGGTCTCTACGAGGGCAGTACTTC
TRBV7-2	TRBJ2-2	NA	NA	CASSLHTGRHTGELFF	TGTGCCAGCAGCCTTCATACAGGGCGACACACCGGGGAGCTGTTTTTT
TRBV5-5	TRBJ1-6	NA	NA	CASSLSTGKNSPLHF	TGTGCCAGCAGCTTATCCACAGGAAAAAATTCACCCCTCCACTTT
TRBV24-1	TRBJ2-3	NA	TRBD2	CATSSGGGNTDTQYF	TGTGCCACCAGTTCCGGCGGGGGAAATACAGATACGCAGTATTTT
TRBV5-1	TRBJ2-7	NA	TRBD1	CASSRQGEAYEQYF	TGCGCCAGCAGCAGACAGGGGGAGGCCTACGAGCAGTACTTC
TRBV7-2	TRBJ1-3	once	TRBD1	CASSPRQGVYTIYF	TGTGCCAGCAGCCCTCGACAGGGAGTCTACACCATATATTTT
TRBV7-6	TRBJ2-7	NA	TRBD1	CASSLTIGDRVYEQYF	TGTGCCAGCAGCTTAACGATAGGCGACAGGGTATACGAGCAGTACTTC
TRBV7-9	TRBJ2-1	NA	NA	CASSSSGVSYNEQFF	TGTGCCAGCAGCTCGTCGGGGGTCTCCTACAATGAGCAGTTCTTC
TRBV4-1	TRBJ1-2	NA	NA	CASSQEGTHIGYTF	TGCGCCAGCAGCCAAGAGGGCACTCATATAGGCTACACCTTC
TRBV13	TRBJ2-1	NA	TRBD1	CASSLFGGQGYNEQFF	TGTGCCAGCAGCTTATTTGGCGGACAGGGGTACAATGAGCAGTTCTTC
TRBV11-2	TRBJ1-2	NA	TRBD1	CASSSLRDRGNYGYTF	TGTGCCAGCAGCTCCTTAAGGGACAGGGGGAACTATGGCTACACCTTC
TRBV4-1	TRBJ1-5	NA	NA	CASSQVYSLNQPQHF	TGCGCCAGCAGCCAAGTCTACAGCCTCAATCAGCCCCAGCATTTT
TRBV4-1	TRBJ2-1	NA	NA	CASSQGRLAQGEQFF	TGCGCCAGCAGCCAAGGGCGCCTTGCGCAGGGTGAGCAGTTCTTC
TRBV19	TRBJ1-1	NA	NA	CASSIVGRATEAFF	TGTGCCAGTAGTATAGTGGGCAGGGCCACTGAAGCTTTCTTT
TRBV11-3	TRBJ2-1	NA	NA	CASSLLATAYNEQFF	TGTGCCAGCAGCTTACTAGCGACCGCCTACAATGAGCAGTTCTTC
TRBV2	TRBJ1-6	NA	TRBD1	CASSRDRGNSPLHF	TGTGCCAGCAGCCGGGACAGGGGGAATTCACCCCTCCACTTT